This T cell receptor beta chain was identified in a study of shared clonotypes between healthy human individuals (dated by TCRdb to the early 2020s). Background for the entire study: The cohort comprised a couple of women and a few men aged 18 to 49 years. Blood TCR repertoires of about five healthy adults were deeply sequenced to estimate repertoire size and the extent of clonotype sharing between individuals. Leukapheresis yielded between about 0.94 and 8.9 billion PBMCs per donor. For each donor, CD4 naive and CD4 memory were each run on three plates, CD8 naive on two plates, and CD8 memory on one plate. Libraries were prepared and TCR repertoires were sequenced by different laboratories using diverse techniques, in order to increase sequencing depth and limit assay-specific biases.

With respect to this clone: Its antigen is not yet known. Base qualities were left out, and no much larger clone turns up one base away.

The germline V gene provides CDR1 SGHRS and CDR2 YFSETQ. The CDR3 numbers 15 residues from cysteine through phenylalanine. CDR3 DNA only is kept here, 45 bases in frame from base 1. The V end gives up 4 bases and the J end 6 bases, leaving 8 bases in the junction not matched to a gene. Using the deep immunoSEQ assay, multiplex PCR amplified TCR CDR3 regions from genomic DNA. For each cell subset, the extracted genomic DNA was distributed evenly across all wells of several immunoSEQ 96-well plates, and each plate served as one replicate. For sorted subsets, each replicate PCR was loaded with approximately 0.2 ug genomic DNA, equivalent to approximately 27,000 T cell genomes. Purified libraries were quantified with a Qubit 3.0 fluorometer, sized on a Bioanalyzer 2100, and re-quantified with the KAPA Library Quantification kit. Each immunoSEQ 96-well plate was sequenced on its own single-read 150-cycle Illumina NextSeq 550 flow cell. In the paper's pipeline: The immunoSEQ output contained only junctional sequences without quality scores, so filtering could not match that applied to full-length reads. To assign V/J genes and CDR3, sequences were annotated using PyIR, a Python wrapper for IgBLAST v1.9, with IMGT germline references. Any read was removed if the V/J assignment was weak (E-value above 1e-6), the CDR3 was missing, or the read contained stop codons, out-of-frame junctions, or ambiguous translated residues. A V3J clonotype was defined by an identical inferred V gene, J gene, and CDR3 amino acid sequence. The percentage overlap between two repertoires was calculated by dividing the number of shared unique clonotypes by the size of the smaller repertoire. Richness of each repertoire was evaluated using RTK rarefaction, the Chao1 estimator, and Recon v2.1 estimates of unobserved clonotypes. OLGA was used to compute generation probabilities for all TCRbeta clonotypes that the gDNA method yielded from a few donors. TCRdb took over this immuneACCESS table, retaining in-frame rearrangements with V and J assigned. Such tables are incomplete; in checked studies, under half of the missing clones stem from an unresolved V gene, and the remainder is unexplained. V, J and clone size reflect that table, while D and trimming were determined from the DNA. A total of about 2.4 million clones appear in this sample, over 85% of them only once. The ten most abundant clones make up around 0.37% of the sample.

Donors were healthy HIV-negative adults with no recently reported acute infections or vaccinations. All donors were Caucasian adults living in Nashville, Tennessee, USA. CD4+ T cells were enriched through magnetic negative selection, after which naive cells were positively selected on CD45RA and the remaining negative fraction served as the memory subset. Blood was obtained by leukapheresis, after which PBMCs were separated by Ficoll-Histopaque density gradient centrifugation and cryopreserved in liquid nitrogen vapor phase. Purity and quantity of every magnetically sorted T cell population were checked by analytical flow cytometry. From each sorted fraction, genomic DNA was isolated and quantified by UV absorbance on a Nanodrop 2000c. Study-wide findings and limitations: When a few donors were compared, the shared fraction of clonotypes was about 5% for naive CD4, 3.5% for naive CD8, roughly 2.5% for memory CD4, and 0.4% for memory CD8. Pairwise subsampling led to the expectation that sequencing depth would affect the degree of clonotype sharing among donors. Compared with non-shared clonotypes, clonotypes shared by all four sorted-subset donors had higher generation probabilities. Incomplete sequencing was indicated by rarefaction of sorted-subset datasets, despite the large sequencing depth. Naive subsets generally had larger estimated clonotype richness than memory subsets did. The genetic and exposure-history diversity represented was limited by the small number of donors. Only blood was sampled, and tissue TCR repertoires likely differ from those in blood.

Sequences were obtained from naive CD4+ T cells from PBMCs. The cell subset or site tag for this specimen amounts to: CD45RA+ positively selected. This chain joins TRBV5-1 to TRBJ2-1, and 9 junctional nucleotides match TRBD2. The receptor was isolated from a young man in good health. Some clones in this sample may be carry-over from other donors' samples. The encoded CDR3 is CASSQLAGHLNEQFF. The sequence in DNA is TGCGCCAGCAGCCAGCTAGCGGGACACCTCAATGAGCAGTTCTTC.